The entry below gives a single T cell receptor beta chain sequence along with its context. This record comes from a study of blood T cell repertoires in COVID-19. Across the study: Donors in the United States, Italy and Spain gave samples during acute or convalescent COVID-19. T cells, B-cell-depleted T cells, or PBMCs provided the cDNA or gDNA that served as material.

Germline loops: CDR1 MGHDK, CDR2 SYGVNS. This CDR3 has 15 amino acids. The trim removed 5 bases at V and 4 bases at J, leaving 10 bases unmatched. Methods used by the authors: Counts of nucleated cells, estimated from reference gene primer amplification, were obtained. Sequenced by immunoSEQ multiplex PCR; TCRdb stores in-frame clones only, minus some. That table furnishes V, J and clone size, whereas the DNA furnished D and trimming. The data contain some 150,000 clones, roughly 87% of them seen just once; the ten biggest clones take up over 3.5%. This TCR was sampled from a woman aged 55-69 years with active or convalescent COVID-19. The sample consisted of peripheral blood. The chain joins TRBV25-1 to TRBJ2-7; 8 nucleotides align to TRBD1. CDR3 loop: CASSKTGQGGYEQYF. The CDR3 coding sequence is TGTGCCAGCAGTAAAACAGGACAGGGTGGGTACGAGCAGTACTTC.